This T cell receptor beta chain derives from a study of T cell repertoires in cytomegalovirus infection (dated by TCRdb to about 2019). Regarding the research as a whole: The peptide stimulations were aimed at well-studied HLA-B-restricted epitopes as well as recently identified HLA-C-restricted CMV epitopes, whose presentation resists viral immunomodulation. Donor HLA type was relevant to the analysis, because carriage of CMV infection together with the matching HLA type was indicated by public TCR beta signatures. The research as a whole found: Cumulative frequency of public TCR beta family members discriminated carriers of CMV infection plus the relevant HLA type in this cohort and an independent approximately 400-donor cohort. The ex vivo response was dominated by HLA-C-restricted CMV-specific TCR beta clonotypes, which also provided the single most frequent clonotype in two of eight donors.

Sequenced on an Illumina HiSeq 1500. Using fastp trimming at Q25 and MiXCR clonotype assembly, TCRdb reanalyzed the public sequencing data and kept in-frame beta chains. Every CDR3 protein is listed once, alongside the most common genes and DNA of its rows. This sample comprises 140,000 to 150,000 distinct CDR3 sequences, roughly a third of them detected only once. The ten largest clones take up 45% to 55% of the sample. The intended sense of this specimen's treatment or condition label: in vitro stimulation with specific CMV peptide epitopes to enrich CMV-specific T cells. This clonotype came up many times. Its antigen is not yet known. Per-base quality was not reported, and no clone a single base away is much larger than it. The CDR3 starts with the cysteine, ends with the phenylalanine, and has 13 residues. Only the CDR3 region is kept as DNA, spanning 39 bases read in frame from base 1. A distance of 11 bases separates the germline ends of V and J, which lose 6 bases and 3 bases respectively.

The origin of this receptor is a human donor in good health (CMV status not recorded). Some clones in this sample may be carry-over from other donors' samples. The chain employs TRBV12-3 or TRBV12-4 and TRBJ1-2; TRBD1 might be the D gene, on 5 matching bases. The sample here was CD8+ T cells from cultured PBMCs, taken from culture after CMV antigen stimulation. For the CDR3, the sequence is CASRGTGDYGYTF. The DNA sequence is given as TGTGCCAGCAGGGGGACGGGTGACTATGGCTACACCTTC.